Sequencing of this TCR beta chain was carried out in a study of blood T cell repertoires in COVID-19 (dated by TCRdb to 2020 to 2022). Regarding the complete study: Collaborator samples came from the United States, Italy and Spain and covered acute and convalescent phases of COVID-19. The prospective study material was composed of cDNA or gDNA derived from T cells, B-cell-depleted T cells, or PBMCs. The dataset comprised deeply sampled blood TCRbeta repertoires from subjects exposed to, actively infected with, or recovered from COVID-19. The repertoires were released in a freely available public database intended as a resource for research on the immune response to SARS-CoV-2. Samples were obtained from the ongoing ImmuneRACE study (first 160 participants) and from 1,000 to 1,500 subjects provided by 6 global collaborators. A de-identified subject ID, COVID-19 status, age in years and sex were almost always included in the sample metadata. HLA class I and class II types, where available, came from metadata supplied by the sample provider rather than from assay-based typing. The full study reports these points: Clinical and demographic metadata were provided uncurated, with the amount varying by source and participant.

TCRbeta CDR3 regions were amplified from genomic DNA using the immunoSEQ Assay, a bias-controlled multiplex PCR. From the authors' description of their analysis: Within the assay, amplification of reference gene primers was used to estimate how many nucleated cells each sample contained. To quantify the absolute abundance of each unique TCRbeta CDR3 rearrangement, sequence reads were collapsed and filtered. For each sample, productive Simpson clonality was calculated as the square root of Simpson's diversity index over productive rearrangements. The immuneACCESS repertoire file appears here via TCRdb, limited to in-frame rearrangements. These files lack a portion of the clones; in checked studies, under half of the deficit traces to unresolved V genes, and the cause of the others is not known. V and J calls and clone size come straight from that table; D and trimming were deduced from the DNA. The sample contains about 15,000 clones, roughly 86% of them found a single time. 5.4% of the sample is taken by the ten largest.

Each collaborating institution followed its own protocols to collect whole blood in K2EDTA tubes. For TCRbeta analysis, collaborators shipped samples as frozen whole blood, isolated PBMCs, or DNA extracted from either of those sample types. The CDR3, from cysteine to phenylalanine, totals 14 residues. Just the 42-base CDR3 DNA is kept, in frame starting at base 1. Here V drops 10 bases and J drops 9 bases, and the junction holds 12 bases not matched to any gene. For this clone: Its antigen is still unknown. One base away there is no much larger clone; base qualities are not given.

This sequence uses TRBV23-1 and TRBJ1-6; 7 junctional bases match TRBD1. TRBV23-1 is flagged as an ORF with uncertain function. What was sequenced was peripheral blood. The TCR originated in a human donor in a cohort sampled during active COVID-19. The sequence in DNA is TGCGCCAACTCTCTCTGGACAGGCCGTTCACCCCTCCACTTT. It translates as CANSLWTGRSPLHF.